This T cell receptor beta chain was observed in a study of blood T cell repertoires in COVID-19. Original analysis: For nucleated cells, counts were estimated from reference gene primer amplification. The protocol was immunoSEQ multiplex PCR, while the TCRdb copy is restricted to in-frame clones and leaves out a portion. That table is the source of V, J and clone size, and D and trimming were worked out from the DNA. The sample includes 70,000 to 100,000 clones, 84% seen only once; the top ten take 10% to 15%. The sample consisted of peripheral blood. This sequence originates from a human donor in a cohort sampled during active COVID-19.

The CDR3 sequence: CASSQGSYEQYF. As DNA, the CDR3 is TGTGCCAGCAGCCAGGGGTCCTACGAGCAGTACTTC. The V call is TRBV11-2, the J call TRBJ2-7; tentatively, D is TRBD1 (6 bases). Germline V gene sequence: CDR1 SGHAT, CDR2 FQNNGV. The CDR3 length is 12 residues. Trimming shortened V by 5 bases and J by 1 base, and 6 bases separated the two germline ends.